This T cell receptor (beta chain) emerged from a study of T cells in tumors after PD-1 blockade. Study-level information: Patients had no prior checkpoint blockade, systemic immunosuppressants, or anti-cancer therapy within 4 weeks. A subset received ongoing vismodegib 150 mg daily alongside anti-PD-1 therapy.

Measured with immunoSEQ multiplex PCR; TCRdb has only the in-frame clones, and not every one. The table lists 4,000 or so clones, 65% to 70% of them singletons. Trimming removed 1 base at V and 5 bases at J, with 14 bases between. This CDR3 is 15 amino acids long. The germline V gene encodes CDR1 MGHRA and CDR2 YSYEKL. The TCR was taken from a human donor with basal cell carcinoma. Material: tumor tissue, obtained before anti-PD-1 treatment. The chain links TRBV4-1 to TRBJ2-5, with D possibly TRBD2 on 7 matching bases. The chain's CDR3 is CASSQVAGAGETQYF. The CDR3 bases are TGCGCCAGCAGCCAAGTTGCGGGGGCGGGGGAGACCCAGTACTTC.